These 19 T cell receptor beta chains share one sample of origin, sequenced in a study of blood T cell repertoires in COVID-19. Sequencing was performed with immunoSEQ multiplex PCR; in TCRdb, only in-frame clones are kept and a portion is missing. The sample holds hundreds of thousands of clones; roughly 87% are singletons and the top ten take under 7%. The specimen was PBMCs or T cells enriched from blood (not recorded which). The receptors originated from a woman in her thirties or forties who had recovered from COVID-19.

The chain is built from TRBV6-5 and TRBJ2-7; perhaps TRBD1 as D (6 bases). Trimming left V 6 bases short and J 5 bases short, with 11 bases between. The CDR3 runs 12 residues. Germline V gene sequence: CDR1 MNHEY, CDR2 SVGAGI. In DNA, the CDR3 is TGTGCCAGCAGCAAACAGGGCGACGAGCAGTACTTC. This gives the protein CASSKQGDEQYF.

The rearrangement links TRBV2 to TRBJ2-7, with D tentatively TRBD2 (5 bases). V was clipped by 8 bases and J by 8 bases, with 19 bases between them. The CDR3 totals 13 residues. Germline loops: CDR1 SNHLY, CDR2 FYNNEI. CDR3 coding DNA: TGTGCCAGCGGAGGCCGAAACGCCCGACAGCAGTACTTC. Its protein product is CASGGRNARQQYF.

This chain connects TRBV19 to TRBJ1-1, with D perhaps TRBD1 (6 bases). Germline CDR1 reads LNHDA; CDR2 reads SQIVND (reference sequence). V lost 3 bases and J lost 4, with 15 bases in between. The CDR3 has 15 residues. The CDR3 is CASSIGGRGPTEAFF. The CDR3 DNA sequence: TGTGCCAGTAGTATCGGCGGCAGGGGTCCCACTGAAGCTTTCTTT. Drawing the rest from reference TRBV19 and TRBJ1-1, the complete variable domain is DGGITQSPKYLFRKEGQNVTLSCEQNLNHDAMYWYRQDPGQGLRLIYYSQIVNDFQKGDIAEGYSVSREKKESFPLTVTSAQKNPTAFYLCASSIGGRGPTEAFFGQGTRLTVV.

The sample holds one count of this clone. CDR3 protein: CASSSQENTEAFF. The CDR3 DNA reads TGTGCCAGCAGCAGTCAGGAGAACACTGAAGCTTTCTTT. The chain has TRBV7-3 and TRBJ1-1; D uncertain. V shed 5 bases and J shed 1 base, with 8 bases lying between them. Germline V gene lookup returns CDR1 SGHTA and CDR2 FQGTGA. The CDR3 is 13 residues long.

The chain employs TRBV7-2 and TRBJ2-7; TRBD2 matches 11 bases. Per germline, CDR1 SGHTA and CDR2 FQGNSA. The CDR3 is made up of 16 amino acids. J was trimmed by 2 bases and V by 5 bases; bases with no gene match: 8. CDR3 bases: TGTGCCAGCAGCGACGCCTTTAGCGGGAGGGCCTACGAGCAGTACTTC. This sequence encodes CASSDAFSGRAYEQYF.

The rearrangement joins TRBV2 to TRBJ2-1; TRBD2 aligns across 7 bases. Trimming cost V 4 bases and J 7 bases; bases outside gene matches: 4. The V gene's germline CDR1 is SNHLY and CDR2 FYNNEI. The CDR3 length is 13 residues. DNA of the CDR3: TGTGCCAGCAGTGGGGACTACTTAAATGAGCAGTTCTTC. It encodes CASSGDYLNEQFF. Full variable domain (outside the CDR3, taken from reference TRBV2 and TRBJ2-1): EPEVTQTPSHQVTQMGQEVILRCVPISNHLYFYWYRQILGQKVEFLVSFYNNEISEKSEIFDDQFSVERPDGSNFTLKIRSTKLEDSAMYFCASSGDYLNEQFFGPGTRLTVL.

The chain uses TRBV19 and TRBJ2-1; 11 bases match TRBD2. Germline CDR1 is LNHDA and CDR2 is SQIVND (reference sequence). The CDR3 extends over 15 amino acids. V shed 7 bases and J 5 bases; nucleotides not matched to a gene: 7. The CDR3 DNA reads as TGTGCCAGTACCGAGGGGACTAGCGGAAACAATGAGCAGTTCTTC. This codes for CASTEGTSGNNEQFF. Variable domain in full (rest from reference TRBV19 and TRBJ2-1): DGGITQSPKYLFRKEGQNVTLSCEQNLNHDAMYWYRQDPGQGLRLIYYSQIVNDFQKGDIAEGYSVSREKKESFPLTVTSAQKNPTAFYLCASTEGTSGNNEQFFGPGTRLTVL.

The chain combines TRBV7-9 with TRBJ1-3; D unresolved. The CDR3 runs to 16 residues. Germline assignment: CDR1 SEHNR and CDR2 FQNEAQ (reference sequence). Trimming took 2 bases from V and 4 from J, leaving 15 bases between them. CDR3 DNA: TGTGCCAGCAGCTTATCGGATAGGGAGGCGGGAAACACCATATATTTT. Translated, it gives CASSLSDREAGNTIYF.

The chain uses TRBV5-4 and TRBJ2-7; D not resolved. This CDR3 region has 13 residues. Trimming removed 4 bases from V and 2 bases from J, with 10 bases in between. CDR1 and CDR2 from the germline V gene are SGHNT and YYREEE (reference sequence). The CDR3 sequence: CASSTAETYEQYF. The CDR3 DNA is TGTGCCAGCAGCACAGCTGAAACCTACGAGCAGTACTTC.

The V gene is TRBV2, the J gene TRBJ2-2; D might be TRBD1 (5 bases). The CDR3 spans 15 residues. V was clipped by 4 bases and J by 5 bases, with 14 bases between them. CDR1 and CDR2 (germline): SNHLY, FYNNEI. CDR3 bases: TGTGCCAGCAGTGGGACCTTAAGGGGTACCGGGGAGCTGTTTTTT. This codes for CASSGTLRGTGELFF.

The V and J genes are TRBV14 and TRBJ2-7; a possible D gene is TRBD1 (6 bases). The CDR3 totals 13 residues. CDR1 and CDR2 (germline): SGHDN, FVKESK. The germline V and J ends were trimmed by 4 bases and 4 bases, with 11 bases remaining between them. The CDR3 coding sequence is TGTGCCAGCAGCCTTGGACAGCCTTACGAGCAGTACTTC. It codes for CASSLGQPYEQYF.

The genes are TRBV5-6 and TRBJ1-2; D may be TRBD1 (6 bases). The V and J ends lost 4 bases and 8 bases respectively, with 21 bases between them. CDR1 and CDR2 (germline): SGHDT, YYEEEE. This CDR3 contains 15 residues. The CDR3 region is CASSPTDRPIGGYTF. In nucleotides, the CDR3 is TGTGCCAGCAGCCCGACGGACAGACCCATCGGGGGCTACACCTTC.

This clone was seen once. The chain links TRBV11-1 to TRBJ2-5, with D hard to call. CDR3 length equals 15 residues. The germline gives CDR1 SGHAT, CDR2 FQDESV (reference sequence). V lost 5 bases and J 1 base, leaving 14 bases between the germline ends. CDR3 in amino acids: CASSPNDLFQETQYF. The CDR3 nucleotides read TGTGCCAGCAGCCCCAACGACTTATTCCAAGAGACCCAGTACTTC.

About this clone itself: The junction does not match germline at one end; this may be a read error. This sequence joins TRBV6-1 and TRBJ2-5; 8 bases are shared with TRBD2. Germline lookup yields CDR1 MNHNS and CDR2 SASEGT. The CDR3 loop spans 15 amino acids. Written as DNA, the CDR3 is TGTGCCAGCAGGGAAGCGGGAGCGGGTTTGGAGACCCAGTACTTC. This encodes CASREAGAGLETQYF.

V usage is TRBV27 and J usage is TRBJ2-1, with 8 nucleotides matching TRBD1. Trimming cost V 0 bases and J 3 bases; bases outside gene matches: 7. The CDR3 is 17 residues long. Looked up from germline, CDR1 is MNHEY and CDR2 is SMNVEV (reference sequence). Here the CDR3 reads CASSLSRGTGNYNEQFF. CDR3 nucleotide sequence: TGTGCCAGCAGTTTATCGAGGGGGACAGGAAACTACAATGAGCAGTTCTTC.

This clone was counted only a few times. The chain has TRBV2 and TRBJ1-5; D is perhaps TRBD1 (6 bases). Germline CDR1 SNHLY, CDR2 FYNNEI. This CDR3 is 15 amino acids long. V lost 6 bases and J 0 bases, leaving 12 bases between the germline ends. DNA of the CDR3: TGTGCCAGCAGGAGGGGGGGGAATAGCAATCAGCCCCAGCATTTT. Its translation: CASRRGGNSNQPQHF. Supplemented by reference TRBV2 and TRBJ1-5, the full variable domain reads EPEVTQTPSHQVTQMGQEVILRCVPISNHLYFYWYRQILGQKVEFLVSFYNNEISEKSEIFDDQFSVERPDGSNFTLKIRSTKLEDSAMYFCASRRGGNSNQPQHFGDGTRLSIL.

V gene TRBV6-2 or TRBV6-3 combines with J gene TRBJ2-1; 9 bases are shared with TRBD2. Losses at the gene ends were 7 bases for V and 7 bases for J; bases not matched to a gene: 14. The CDR3 spans 16 residues. Germline V gene sequence: CDR1 MNHEY, CDR2 SVGEGT. CDR3 sequence (DNA): TGTGCCAGCAACCCTAGCGGGGCCGCTAGACAAAATGAGCAGTTCTTC. Translation gives CASNPSGAARQNEQFF.

This rearrangement joins TRBV6-2 or TRBV6-3 to TRBJ1-5, with TRBD1 identical over 7 bases. The CDR3 totals 14 residues. J gave up 5 bases and V 5 bases, and 6 bases lay outside the gene matches. The germline V gene has CDR1 MNHEY and CDR2 SVGEGT. The CDR3 DNA reads TGTGCCAGCAGTCTACAGGGGAATTATCAGCCCCAGCATTTT. Protein sequence: CASSLQGNYQPQHF.

A single count supports this clone. The V and J genes are TRBV7-3 and TRBJ2-3; TRBD1 matches at 8 bases. Trimming cost V 4 bases and J 1 base; bases outside gene matches: 4. From germline, CDR1 is SGHTA and CDR2 FQGTGA. CDR3 length equals 15 residues. This chain's CDR3 is CASSSGQGRTDTQYF. In DNA, the CDR3 is TGTGCCAGCAGCTCCGGACAGGGCCGCACAGATACGCAGTATTTT.